This T cell receptor beta chain was captured in a study of T-cell memory formation after mild COVID-19. With regard to this clonotype: Its antigen is still unknown.

Study results and caveats: CD4+ contracting clones were mainly CM and EM; CD8+ ones, EMRA. In pre-infection memory, a portion of responding clones appeared, which suggested that cross-reactive memory joined.

TCRdb processed the 5' RACE reads anew with MiXCR; each CDR3 protein has one entry. This sample has more than 14,000 distinct CDR3 sequences; about a fifth occur once, and the top ten carry about 57%. This receptor was identified in a man younger than 35 who had mild COVID-19 (a few samples of this study predate the infection). Cell type and time point are not known. Sequenced: PBMCs or a T cell subset sorted from them (not recorded which).

DNA of the CDR3: TGTGCCAGCAGCGTCGAGACAGGGAAGAATGAAAAACTGTTTTTT. It translates to CASSVETGKNEKLFF. V is TRBV9 and J is TRBJ1-4, with TRBD1 matching over 7 bases. V lost 2 bases, J lost 5 bases, and 6 bases stayed unmatched. Per the germline V gene, CDR1 is SGDLS and CDR2 is YYNGEE. There are 15 residues in the CDR3. The variable domain in full, completed from reference TRBV9 and TRBJ1-4, reads DSGVTQTPKHLITATGQRVTLRCSPRSGDLSVYWYQQSLDQGLQFLIQYYNGEERAKGNILERFSAQQFPDLHSELNLSSLELGDSALYFCASSVETGKNEKLFFGSGTQLSVL.